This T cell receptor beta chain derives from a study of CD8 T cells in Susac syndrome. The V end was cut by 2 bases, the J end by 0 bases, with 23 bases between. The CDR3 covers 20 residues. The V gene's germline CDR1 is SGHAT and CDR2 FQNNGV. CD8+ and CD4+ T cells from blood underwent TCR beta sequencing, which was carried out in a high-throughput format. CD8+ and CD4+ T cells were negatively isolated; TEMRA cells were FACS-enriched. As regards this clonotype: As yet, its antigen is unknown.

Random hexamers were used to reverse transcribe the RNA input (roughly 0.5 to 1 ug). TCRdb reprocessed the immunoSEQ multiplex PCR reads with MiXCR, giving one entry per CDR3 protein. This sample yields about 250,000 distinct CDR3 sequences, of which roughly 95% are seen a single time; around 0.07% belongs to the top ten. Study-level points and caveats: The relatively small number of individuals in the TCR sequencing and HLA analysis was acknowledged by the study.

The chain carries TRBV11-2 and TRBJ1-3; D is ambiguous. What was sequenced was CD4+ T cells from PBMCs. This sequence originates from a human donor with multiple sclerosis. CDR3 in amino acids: CASSLFIPRTLFHSGNTIYF. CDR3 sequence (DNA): TGTGCCAGCAGCTTATTTATCCCCAGAACCCTATTCCACTCTGGAAACACCATATATTTT.